This T cell receptor beta chain was observed in a study of blood T cells in healthy people across ages. In the case of this clonotype: One end of the junction varies from germline; a read error may be responsible.

CDR1 is SGHRS, CDR2 YFSETQ, per germline. The CDR3 is made up of 16 amino acids. Combining a sample-barcoded 5' primer with a J-beta primer mix, a second PCR ran for 7 to 11 cycles. In TCRdb, the 5' RACE reads were re-called with MiXCR into one record per CDR3 protein. The table records some 920,000 distinct CDR3 sequences, roughly 47% of them present only once. The TCR comes from an older woman in good health. The genes are TRBV5-1 and TRBJ2-5; tentative D call: TRBD2 (6 bases). The J call is doubtful: the DNA matches TRBJ2-7 better. Sequenced material: blood. CDR3 nucleotides: TGCGCCAGCAGCTTGCCCCGGGACTTCAACTCCTGCGAGCAGTACTTC. Amino acids: CASSLPRDFNSCEQYF.